This T cell receptor beta chain was captured by sequencing in a study of shared clonotypes between healthy human individuals. The CDR3 spans 19 residues. The ends were cut back, 3 bases at V and 3 bases at J, with 21 bases in the middle. From germline, CDR1 is LNHDA and CDR2 SQIVND (reference sequence). Generated by immunoSEQ multiplex PCR, the TCRdb table keeps only in-frame clones and is missing some. Of about 690,000 clones listed, around 91% were seen once; the top ten hold about 34%. The source of this sequence is a man in his late teens or twenties in good health. Some clones in this sample may be carry-over from other donors' samples. This sequence joins TRBV19 and TRBJ2-6; D is unresolved. Material for sequencing was memory CD8+ T cells from PBMCs. The subset here: CD45RO+ cells pooled with CCR7-negative TemRA cells. The CDR3 nucleotides are TGTGCCAGTAGTATCTTGGGATCAATCTACCCGGGTGGGGCCAACGTCCTGACTTTC. Residues: CASSILGSIYPGGANVLTF.